The rows below give T cell receptor beta chains drawn from one sample of a study of graft-versus-host responses after intestinal transplantation. Their antigen targets remain unknown. Sequencing used immunoSEQ multiplex PCR; TCRdb keeps in-frame clones, though not all of them. The sample gives 150,000 or so clones, 80% to 95% of which show up once; around 0.2% is in the top ten. The material sequenced was unstimulated CD4+ T cells sorted from spleen or lymph node cells, taken before intestinal transplant. Source of these receptors: a human donor who received an intestinal transplant. Each CDR3 is given with its conserved first and last residue. The D gene is left open where the match is weak. Not all rows give a size; the values are once, few, many and, for expanded clones, a class.

clone_size: -
d_call: -
v_call: TRBV30
j_call: TRBJ1-4
cdr3_nt: TGTGCCTGGAGTGTAGGGCCTGCAACTAATGAAAAACTGTTTTTT
cdr3_aa: CAWSVGPATNEKLFF

clone_size: -
d_call: TRBD2
v_call: TRBV19
j_call: TRBJ2-1
cdr3_nt: TGTGCCAGTAGACCAAGGAGGGAGGCGGGAGGGCCACTAAGCTCCTACAATGAGCAGTTCTTC
cdr3_aa: CASRPRREAGGPLSSYNEQFF

clone_size: -
d_call: TRBD2
v_call: TRBV5-8
j_call: TRBJ2-4
cdr3_nt: TGTGCCAGCAGCCCCCGCGCGGGGGACATTCAGTACTTC
cdr3_aa: CASSPRAGDIQYF

clone_size: -
d_call: TRBD1
v_call: TRBV25-1
j_call: TRBJ1-3
cdr3_nt: TGTGCCAGCAGTGAGACAGGGGGCGAAAACACCATATATTTT
cdr3_aa: CASSETGGENTIYF

clone_size: -
d_call: -
v_call: TRBV28
j_call: TRBJ1-5
cdr3_nt: TGTGCCAGCAGTTTTGCTTCGTTTAATCAGCCCCAGCATTTT
cdr3_aa: CASSFASFNQPQHF

clone_size: -
d_call: TRBD1
v_call: TRBV27
j_call: TRBJ2-7
cdr3_nt: TGTGCCAGCAGTCGGACAGGGGTCGCCTACGAGCAGTACTTC
cdr3_aa: CASSRTGVAYEQYF

clone_size: -
d_call: -
v_call: TRBV4-2
j_call: TRBJ1-2
cdr3_nt: TGTGCCAGCAGCCAACAACAGGGTTTAGACTATGGCTACACCTTC
cdr3_aa: CASSQQQGLDYGYTF

clone_size: -
d_call: -
v_call: TRBV5-1
j_call: TRBJ1-4
cdr3_nt: TGCGCCAGCGCCCTGGGTGGAGCAGATAATGAAAAACTGTTTTTT
cdr3_aa: CASALGGADNEKLFF

clone_size: -
d_call: -
v_call: TRBV28
j_call: TRBJ2-5
cdr3_nt: TGTGCCAGCAGTCCCCCTTGGGAAGAGACCCAGTACTTC
cdr3_aa: CASSPPWEETQYF

clone_size: -
d_call: TRBD2
v_call: TRBV5-1
j_call: TRBJ2-5
cdr3_nt: TGCGCCAGCAGCTTGGCCCGAGGAGCGGGAGAAGAGACCCAGTACTTC
cdr3_aa: CASSLARGAGEETQYF

clone_size: -
d_call: TRBD2
v_call: TRBV11-2
j_call: TRBJ2-1
cdr3_nt: TGTGCCAGCAGCCCCTACTGGCGGGAGGGTTCCGGAGAGCAGTTCTTC
cdr3_aa: CASSPYWREGSGEQFF

clone_size: once
d_call: -
v_call: TRBV5-1
j_call: TRBJ2-5
cdr3_nt: TGCGCCAGCAGCTTGGACAGGGTGGCTGAGACCCAGTACTTC
cdr3_aa: CASSLDRVAETQYF

clone_size: -
d_call: TRBD1
v_call: TRBV25-1
j_call: TRBJ2-2
cdr3_nt: TGTGCCAGCAGTGAATTTGGACAGGGGAAGGGGGGGGAGCTGTTTTTT
cdr3_aa: CASSEFGQGKGGELFF

clone_size: -
d_call: -
v_call: TRBV28
j_call: TRBJ1-1
cdr3_nt: TGTGCCAGCAGTTCCGACGTTGTCGGTTCCACTGAAGCTTTCTTT
cdr3_aa: CASSSDVVGSTEAFF

clone_size: -
d_call: TRBD1
v_call: TRBV4-1
j_call: TRBJ1-4
cdr3_nt: TGCGCCAGCAGCCGAGCTCGGAGGGGGCCGGATGAAAAACTGTTTTTT
cdr3_aa: CASSRARRGPDEKLFF

clone_size: -
d_call: -
v_call: TRBV7-8
j_call: TRBJ2-6
cdr3_nt: TGTGCCAGCAGCTTCCCAGGCTCTGGGGCCAACGTCCTGACTTTC
cdr3_aa: CASSFPGSGANVLTF

clone_size: -
d_call: -
v_call: TRBV9
j_call: TRBJ1-2
cdr3_nt: TGTGCCAGCAGCGTAGTTGAGACAGATCTCTATGGCTACACCTTC
cdr3_aa: CASSVVETDLYGYTF

clone_size: -
d_call: TRBD2
v_call: TRBV10-3
j_call: TRBJ2-3
cdr3_nt: TGTGCCATCAGTGGGCGGGAGGGGCCAGATACGCAGTATTTT
cdr3_aa: CAISGREGPDTQYF

clone_size: -
d_call: -
v_call: TRBV7-9
j_call: TRBJ1-1
cdr3_nt: TGTGCCAGCAGCTTGGGGAACCCGGTGAACACTGAAGCTTTCTTT
cdr3_aa: CASSLGNPVNTEAFF

clone_size: -
d_call: -
v_call: TRBV5-1
j_call: TRBJ2-7
cdr3_nt: TGCGCCAGCAGCTTGTTCCCAGGGCTAACCCCTCCCTACGAGCAGTACTTC
cdr3_aa: CASSLFPGLTPPYEQYF

clone_size: -
d_call: -
v_call: TRBV18
j_call: TRBJ2-2
cdr3_nt: TGTGCCAGCTCACCACGGAAGGGCGCCGGGGAGCTGTTTTTT
cdr3_aa: CASSPRKGAGELFF

clone_size: -
d_call: TRBD2
v_call: TRBV28
j_call: TRBJ2-7
cdr3_nt: TGTGCCAGCAGCCGTAGCGGGAGAAGCCACGAGCAGTACTTC
cdr3_aa: CASSRSGRSHEQYF

clone_size: -
d_call: TRBD1
v_call: TRBV28
j_call: TRBJ2-3
cdr3_nt: TGTGCCAGCAGCCCCCGGGACAGGGTCATCGATGGCACAGATACGCAGTATTTT
cdr3_aa: CASSPRDRVIDGTDTQYF

clone_size: -
d_call: TRBD1
v_call: TRBV7-8
j_call: TRBJ2-1
cdr3_nt: TGTGCCAGCAGCCCCGGGACAGGGAAAATTAATGAGCAGTTCTTC
cdr3_aa: CASSPGTGKINEQFF

clone_size: -
d_call: -
v_call: TRBV6-6
j_call: TRBJ1-5
cdr3_nt: TGTGCCAGCGTACCCGGACGGGACAATCAGCCCCAGCATTTT
cdr3_aa: CASVPGRDNQPQHF

clone_size: once
d_call: -
v_call: TRBV7-2
j_call: TRBJ1-2
cdr3_nt: TGTGCCAGCAGCTTAGCCGCGCCAGACTATGGCTACACCTTC
cdr3_aa: CASSLAAPDYGYTF

clone_size: -
d_call: -
v_call: TRBV7-2
j_call: TRBJ2-7
cdr3_nt: TGTGCCAGCAGCTTAAGGAGAGGCAGGGCCTACGAGCAGTACTTC
cdr3_aa: CASSLRRGRAYEQYF